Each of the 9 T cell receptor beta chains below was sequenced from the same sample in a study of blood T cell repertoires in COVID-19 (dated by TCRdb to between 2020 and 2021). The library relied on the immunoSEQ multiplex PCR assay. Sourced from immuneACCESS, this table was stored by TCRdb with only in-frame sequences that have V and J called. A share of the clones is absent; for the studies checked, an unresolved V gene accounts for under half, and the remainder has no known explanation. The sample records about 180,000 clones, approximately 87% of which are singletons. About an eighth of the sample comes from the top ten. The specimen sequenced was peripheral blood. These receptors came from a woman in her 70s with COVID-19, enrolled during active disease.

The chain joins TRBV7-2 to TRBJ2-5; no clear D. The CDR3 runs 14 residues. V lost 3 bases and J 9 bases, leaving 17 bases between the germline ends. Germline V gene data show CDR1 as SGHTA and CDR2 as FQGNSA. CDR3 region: CASSFPASVAAQYF. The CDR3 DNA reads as TGTGCCAGCAGCTTCCCTGCTTCCGTAGCCGCCCAGTACTTC.

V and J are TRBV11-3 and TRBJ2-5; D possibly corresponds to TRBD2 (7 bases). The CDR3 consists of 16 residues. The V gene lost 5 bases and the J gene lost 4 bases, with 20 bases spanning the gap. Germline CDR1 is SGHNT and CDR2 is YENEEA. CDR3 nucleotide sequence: TGTGCCAGCAGCCCTGGGGGGGGCGCCGCAATAGAGACCCAGTACTTC. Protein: CASSPGGGAAIETQYF.

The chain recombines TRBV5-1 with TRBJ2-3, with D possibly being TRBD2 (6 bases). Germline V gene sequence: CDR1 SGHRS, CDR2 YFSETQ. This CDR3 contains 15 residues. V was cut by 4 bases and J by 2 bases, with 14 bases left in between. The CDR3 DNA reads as TGCGCCAGCAGCGTGGACGGGGACTTCACAGATACGCAGTATTTT. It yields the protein CASSVDGDFTDTQYF.

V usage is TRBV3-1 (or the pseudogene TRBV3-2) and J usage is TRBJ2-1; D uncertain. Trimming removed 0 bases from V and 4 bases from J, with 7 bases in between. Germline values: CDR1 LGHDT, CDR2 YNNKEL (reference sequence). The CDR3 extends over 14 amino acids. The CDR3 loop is CASSQDVSYNEQFF. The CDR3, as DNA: TGTGCCAGCAGCCAAGATGTTAGTTACAATGAGCAGTTCTTC.

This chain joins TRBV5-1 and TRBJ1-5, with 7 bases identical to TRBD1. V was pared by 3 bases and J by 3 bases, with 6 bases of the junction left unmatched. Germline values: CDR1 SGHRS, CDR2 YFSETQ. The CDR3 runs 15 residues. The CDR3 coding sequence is TGCGCCAGCAGCTCCACAGGGGAGAACAATCAGCCCCAGCATTTT. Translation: CASSSTGENNQPQHF.

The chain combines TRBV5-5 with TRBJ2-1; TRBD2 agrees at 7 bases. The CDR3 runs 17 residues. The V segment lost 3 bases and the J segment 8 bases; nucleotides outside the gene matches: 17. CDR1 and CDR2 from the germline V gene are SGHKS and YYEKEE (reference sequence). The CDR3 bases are TGTGCCAGCAGCTCCACGGCTAGCGGCGGCCGAGAGGATGAGCAGTTCTTC. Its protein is CASSSTASGGREDEQFF.

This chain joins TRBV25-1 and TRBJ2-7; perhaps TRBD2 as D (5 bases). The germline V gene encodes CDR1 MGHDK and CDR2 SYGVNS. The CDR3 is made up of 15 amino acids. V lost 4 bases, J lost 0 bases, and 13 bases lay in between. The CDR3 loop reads CASSVGFGISYEQYF. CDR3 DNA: TGTGCCAGCAGTGTAGGGTTCGGGATCTCCTACGAGCAGTACTTC.

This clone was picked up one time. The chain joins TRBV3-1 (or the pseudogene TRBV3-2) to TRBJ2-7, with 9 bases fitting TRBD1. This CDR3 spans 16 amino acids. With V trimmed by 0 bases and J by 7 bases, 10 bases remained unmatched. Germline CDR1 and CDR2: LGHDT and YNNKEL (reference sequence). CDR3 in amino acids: CASSQEFGTGSNEQYF. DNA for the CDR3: TGTGCCAGCAGCCAAGAATTCGGGACAGGGAGTAATGAGCAGTACTTC.

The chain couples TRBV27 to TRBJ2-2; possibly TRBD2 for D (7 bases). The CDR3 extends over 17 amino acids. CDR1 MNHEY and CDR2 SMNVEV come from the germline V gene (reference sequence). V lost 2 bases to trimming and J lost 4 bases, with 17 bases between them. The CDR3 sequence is CASSLPEVGGVTGELFF. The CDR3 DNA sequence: TGTGCCAGCAGTTTACCCGAGGTAGGGGGGGTCACCGGGGAGCTGTTTTTT.